This T cell receptor beta chain came from a study of blood T cell repertoires in COVID-19. As processed by the authors: Amplification of reference gene primers was used by the study to estimate nucleated cell counts. The data were produced by immunoSEQ multiplex PCR, yet TCRdb's version contains in-frame clones alone and is incomplete. The DNA was the basis for D and trimming; V, J and clone size are from that table. The sample yields roughly 200,000 clones, over 75% seen once. The clonotype originates from a woman in her thirties or forties who had recovered from COVID-19. Sequenced input: peripheral blood.

The chain's CDR3 is CASHRWDEQFF. CDR3 nucleotides: TGTGCCAGCCACAGGTGGGATGAGCAGTTCTTC. The chain recombines TRBV28 with TRBJ2-1; the D gene is possibly TRBD1 (5 bases). The germline CDR1 and CDR2 sequences are MDHEN and SYDVKM. The ends were cut back, 8 bases at V and 8 bases at J, with 10 bases in the middle. This CDR3 has 11 amino acids. The variable domain in full, with the rest retrieved from reference TRBV28 and TRBJ2-1, is DVKVTQSSRYLVKRTGEKVFLECVQDMDHENMFWYRQDPGLGLRLIYFSYDVKMKEKGDIPEGYSVSREKKERFSLILESASTNQTSMYLCASHRWDEQFFGPGTRLTVL.